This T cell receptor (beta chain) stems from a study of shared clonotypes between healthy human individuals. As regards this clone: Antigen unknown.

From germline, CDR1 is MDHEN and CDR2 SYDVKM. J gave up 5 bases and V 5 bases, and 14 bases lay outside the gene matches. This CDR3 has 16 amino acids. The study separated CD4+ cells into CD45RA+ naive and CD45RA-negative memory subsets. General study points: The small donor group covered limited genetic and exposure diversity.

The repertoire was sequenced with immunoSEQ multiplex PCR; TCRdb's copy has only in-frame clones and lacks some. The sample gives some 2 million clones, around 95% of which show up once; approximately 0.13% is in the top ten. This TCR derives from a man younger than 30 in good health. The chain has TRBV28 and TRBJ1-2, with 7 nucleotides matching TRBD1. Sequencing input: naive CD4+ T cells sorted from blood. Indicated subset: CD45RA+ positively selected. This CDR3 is CASSPLTGKADYGYTF. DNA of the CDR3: TGTGCCAGCAGTCCATTGACAGGGAAGGCCGATTATGGCTACACCTTC.